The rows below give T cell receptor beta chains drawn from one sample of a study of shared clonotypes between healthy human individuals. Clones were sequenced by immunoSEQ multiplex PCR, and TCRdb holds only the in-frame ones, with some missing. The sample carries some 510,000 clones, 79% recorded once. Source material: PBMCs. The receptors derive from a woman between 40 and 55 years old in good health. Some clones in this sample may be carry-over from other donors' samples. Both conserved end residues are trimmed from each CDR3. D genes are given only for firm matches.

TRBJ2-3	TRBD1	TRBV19	ASSSRDRGQADTQY
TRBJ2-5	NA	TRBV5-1	ASRAGAEETQY
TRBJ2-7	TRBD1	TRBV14	ASSAGTGSYEQY
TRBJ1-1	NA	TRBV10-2	ASSESGVTTEAF
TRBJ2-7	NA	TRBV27	ASSFAGGLYEQY
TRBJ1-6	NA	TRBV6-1	ASSNTGTIGSPLH
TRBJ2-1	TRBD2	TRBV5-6	ASSFTSGRDAYNEQF
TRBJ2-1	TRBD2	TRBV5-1	ASSLEGREIDVKF
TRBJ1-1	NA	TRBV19	ASSNWGAAEAF
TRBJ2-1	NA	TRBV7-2	ASSLGPRSGEQF
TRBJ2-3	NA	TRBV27	ASSHRRGDTQY
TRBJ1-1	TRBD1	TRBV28	ASRATGGITEAF
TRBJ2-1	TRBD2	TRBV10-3	AISESKLAGYNEQF
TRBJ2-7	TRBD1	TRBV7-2	ASSLRTGHEQY
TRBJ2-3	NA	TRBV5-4	ASSKGPGTDTQY
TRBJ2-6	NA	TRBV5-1	ASSPPLDSGANVLT
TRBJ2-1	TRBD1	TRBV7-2	ASSRRRTGATNEQF
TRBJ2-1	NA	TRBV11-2	ASSLSGSYNEQF
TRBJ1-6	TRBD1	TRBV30	AWSRGQNNSPLH
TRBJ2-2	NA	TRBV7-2	VSSLGTRVGELF
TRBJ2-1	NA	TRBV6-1	ASRLGTYNEQF